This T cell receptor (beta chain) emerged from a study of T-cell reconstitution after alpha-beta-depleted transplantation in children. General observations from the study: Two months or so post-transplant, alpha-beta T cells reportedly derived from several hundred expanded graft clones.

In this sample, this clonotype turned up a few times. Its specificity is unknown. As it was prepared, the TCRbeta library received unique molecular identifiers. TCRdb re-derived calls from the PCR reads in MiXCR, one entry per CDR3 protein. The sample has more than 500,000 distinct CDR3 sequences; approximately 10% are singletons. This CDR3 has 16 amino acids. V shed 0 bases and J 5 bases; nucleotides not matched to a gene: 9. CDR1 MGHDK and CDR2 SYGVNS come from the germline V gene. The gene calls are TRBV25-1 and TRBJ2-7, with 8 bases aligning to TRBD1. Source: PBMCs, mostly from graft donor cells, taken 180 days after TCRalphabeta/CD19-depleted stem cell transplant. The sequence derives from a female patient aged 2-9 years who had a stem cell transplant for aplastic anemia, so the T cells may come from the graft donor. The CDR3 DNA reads TGTGCCAGCAGTGAATATGGTAGGACAGGGAGCAACGAGCAGTACTTC. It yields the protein CASSEYGRTGSNEQYF.